This T cell receptor beta chain was found in a study of T cell responses to AZD1222 COVID-19 vaccine. V was clipped by 6 bases and J by 0 bases; unmatched bases: 8. Germline CDR1 MNHEY, CDR2 SMNVEV (reference sequence). The CDR3 runs 19 residues. TCRdb keeps only in-frame clones here, not all; method: immunoSEQ multiplex PCR. The sample consists of approximately 160,000 clones, 92% of them appearing once. Overall study findings and caveats: Close to half of all spike-specific TCRs reportedly target regions of the variants that are unmutated.

Concerning this clone: Its antigen is currently unknown.

The receptor comes from an adult who received the AZD1222 COVID-19 vaccine. The rearrangement joins TRBV27 to TRBJ2-1; 16 bases map to TRBD2. The material sequenced was peripheral blood, taken 28 days after the second AZD1222 dose. The CDR3 DNA follows: TGTGCCAGCAGAGCCGGGACTAGCGGGGGGGGGATCTCCTACAATGAGCAGTTCTTC. Translating it yields CASRAGTSGGGISYNEQFF.